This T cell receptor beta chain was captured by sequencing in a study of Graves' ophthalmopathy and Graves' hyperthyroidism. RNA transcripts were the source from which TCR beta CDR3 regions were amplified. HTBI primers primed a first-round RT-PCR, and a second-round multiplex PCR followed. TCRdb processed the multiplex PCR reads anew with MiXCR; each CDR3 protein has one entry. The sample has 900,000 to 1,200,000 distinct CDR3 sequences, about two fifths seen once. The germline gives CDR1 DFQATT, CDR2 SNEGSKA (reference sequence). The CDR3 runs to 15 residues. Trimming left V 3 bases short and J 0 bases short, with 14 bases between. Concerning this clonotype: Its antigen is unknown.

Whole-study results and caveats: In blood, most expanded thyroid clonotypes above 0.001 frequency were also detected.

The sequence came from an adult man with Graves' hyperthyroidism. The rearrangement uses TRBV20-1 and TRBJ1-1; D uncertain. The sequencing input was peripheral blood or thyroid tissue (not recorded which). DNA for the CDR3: TGCAGTGCTAGTATCGCCCGGATGTTGAACACTGAAGCTTTCTTT. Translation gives CSASIARMLNTEAFF.